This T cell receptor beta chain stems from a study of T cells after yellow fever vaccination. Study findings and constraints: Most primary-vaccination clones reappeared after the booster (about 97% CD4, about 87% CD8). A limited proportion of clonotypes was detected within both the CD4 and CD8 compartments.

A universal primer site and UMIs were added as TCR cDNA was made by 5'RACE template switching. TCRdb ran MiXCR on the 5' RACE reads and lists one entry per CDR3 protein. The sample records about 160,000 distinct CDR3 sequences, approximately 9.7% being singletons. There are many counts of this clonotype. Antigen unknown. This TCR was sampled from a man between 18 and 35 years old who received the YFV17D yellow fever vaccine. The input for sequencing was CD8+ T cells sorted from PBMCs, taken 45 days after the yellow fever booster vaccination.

The CDR3 is CASSLRPDSYNEQFF. CDR3 nucleotide sequence: TGCGCCAGCAGCCTACGTCCCGACTCCTACAATGAGCAGTTCTTC. The rearrangement uses TRBV4-3 and TRBJ2-1; D unresolved. The germline gives CDR1 LGHNA, CDR2 YSLEER. V was pared by 4 bases and J by 0 bases, with 10 bases between. The CDR3 covers 15 residues.